This T cell receptor (beta chain) was sequenced for a study of shared clonotypes between healthy human individuals. Looking at the study overall: Each donor's CD8 memory used one plate, CD8 naive two, each CD4 subset three.

TCRdb's table, derived via immunoSEQ multiplex PCR, lists solely in-frame clones and lacks some. Of 2 million to 2.5 million clones listed, 93% were seen once; the top ten hold roughly 0.36%. The receptor was derived from a man aged 18 to 30 in good health. Some clones in this sample may be carry-over from other donors' samples. The sequenced sample consisted of naive CD4+ T cells from PBMCs. Subset in this sample: CD45RA+ positively selected.

In DNA, the CDR3 is TGTGCCAGCAGCTTAGAACCCTTAAACACCGGGGAGCTGTTTTTT. This gives the protein CASSLEPLNTGELFF. The chain recombines TRBV7-8 with TRBJ2-2; no firm D call. The V gene's germline CDR1 is SGHVS and CDR2 FQNEAQ. V lost 1 base and J lost 2, with 8 bases in between. This CDR3 spans 15 amino acids. The full variable domain, completed using reference TRBV7-8 and TRBJ2-2, is GAGVSQSPRYKVAKRGQDVALRCDPISGHVSLFWYQQALGQGPEFLTYFQNEAQLDKSGLPSDRFFAERPEGSVSTLKIQRTQQEDSAVYLCASSLEPLNTGELFFGEGSRLTVL.